This TCR beta chain appears in the sequencing data of a study of blood T cell repertoires in COVID-19. CDR3 length: 14 amino acids. The germline V gene has CDR1 MDHEN and CDR2 SYDVKM. V was shortened by 5 bases and J by 0 bases, with 8 bases between the two germline ends. Assay used: immunoSEQ multiplex PCR; TCRdb lists only in-frame clones, some missing. The sample shows about 100,000 clones, 70% to 90% of them seen only once. This clone appeared a single time. The chain joins TRBV28 to TRBJ1-5; no reliable D call. Sequencing input: peripheral blood. This receptor was taken from a man between 50 and 59 years old with active or convalescent COVID-19. CDR3 DNA sequence: TGTGCCAGCAGTCAGGCTAATAGCAATCAGCCCCAGCATTTT. Protein product: CASSQANSNQPQHF.